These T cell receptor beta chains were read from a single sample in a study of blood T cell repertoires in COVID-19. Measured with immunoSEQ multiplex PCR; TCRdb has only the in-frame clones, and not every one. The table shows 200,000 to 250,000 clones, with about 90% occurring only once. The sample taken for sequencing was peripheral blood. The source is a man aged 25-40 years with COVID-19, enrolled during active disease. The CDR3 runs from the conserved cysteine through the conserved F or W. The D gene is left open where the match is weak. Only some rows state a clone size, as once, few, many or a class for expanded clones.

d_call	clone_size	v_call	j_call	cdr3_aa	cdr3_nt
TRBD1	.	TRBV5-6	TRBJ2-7	CASSSRDRATYEQYF	TGTGCCAGCAGCTCTAGGGACAGAGCGACCTACGAGCAGTACTTC
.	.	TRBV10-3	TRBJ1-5	CASSDRDSNQPQHF	TGTGCCAGTTCAGACAGAGATAGCAATCAGCCCCAGCATTTT
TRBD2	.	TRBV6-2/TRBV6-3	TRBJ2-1	CASSYGGTSGTEQFF	TGTGCCAGCAGTTACGGTGGGACTAGCGGGACTGAGCAGTTCTTC
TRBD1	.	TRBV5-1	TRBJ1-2	CASSPGPGQGFIYGYTF	TGCGCCAGCAGCCCGGGACCAGGACAGGGGTTCATCTATGGCTACACCTTC
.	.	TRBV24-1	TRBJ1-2	CATSDSQGFRGYTF	TGTGCCACCAGTGATTCACAGGGTTTTCGTGGCTACACCTTC
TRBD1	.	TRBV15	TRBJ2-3	CATSRPRGASDRERIADTQYF	TGTGCCACCAGCAGACCGCGCGGGGCATCGGACAGGGAGAGAATCGCAGATACGCAGTATTTT
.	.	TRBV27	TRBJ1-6	CASAPLGSYNSPLHF	TGTGCCAGCGCCCCGCTAGGCTCCTATAATTCACCCCTCCACTTT
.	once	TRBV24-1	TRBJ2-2	CATSDPGISGELFF	TGTGCCACCAGTGACCCGGGAATCTCCGGGGAGCTGTTTTTT
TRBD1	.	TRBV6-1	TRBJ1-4	CASSDRGNEKLFF	TGTGCCAGCAGTGACAGGGGGAATGAAAAACTGTTTTTT
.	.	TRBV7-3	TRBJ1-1	CASAVAQNTEAFF	TGTGCCAGCGCCGTGGCCCAGAACACTGAAGCTTTCTTT
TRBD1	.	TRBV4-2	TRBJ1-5	CASSQVYRGRSSNQPQHF	TGTGCCAGCAGCCAAGTTTACAGGGGGCGTTCGAGCAATCAGCCCCAGCATTTT
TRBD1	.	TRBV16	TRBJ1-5	CASSLGTGGQPQHF	TGTGCCAGCAGCCTAGGGACAGGGGGACAGCCCCAGCATTTT
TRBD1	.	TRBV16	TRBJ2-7	CASSPSRGLEQYF	TGTGCCAGCAGCCCCTCCAGGGGGCTCGAGCAGTACTTC
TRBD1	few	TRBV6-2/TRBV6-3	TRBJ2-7	CASSNRGSSVF	TGTGCCAGCAGTAACAGGGGGAGTTCGGTCTTC
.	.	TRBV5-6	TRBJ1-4	CASSLSFLGGFETNEKLFF	TGTGCCAGCAGCTTGTCGTTCCTCGGGGGTTTCGAAACTAATGAAAAACTGTTTTTT
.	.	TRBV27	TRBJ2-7	CASSSSRGTLSYEQYF	TGTGCCAGCAGTTCTTCCCGGGGGACCCTCTCCTACGAGCAGTACTTC
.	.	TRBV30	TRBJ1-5	CAWSPTSFQPQHF	TGTGCCTGGAGTCCTACGTCATTTCAGCCCCAGCATTTT
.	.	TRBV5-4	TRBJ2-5	CASSLAPGETQYF	TGTGCCAGCAGCTTGGCCCCCGGGGAGACCCAGTACTTC
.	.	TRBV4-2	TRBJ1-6	CASSPLWRGENSPLHF	TGTGCCAGCAGCCCTCTCTGGCGGGGAGAGAATTCACCCCTCCACTTT
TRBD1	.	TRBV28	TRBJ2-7	CASRNTGVGEQYF	TGTGCCAGCAGAAATACAGGGGTCGGGGAGCAGTACTTC
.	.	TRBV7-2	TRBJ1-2	CASSLNPQGHDYTF	TGTGCCAGCAGTCTAAACCCCCAGGGGCACGACTACACCTTC
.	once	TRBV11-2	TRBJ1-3	CASSQAAGYSGNTIYF	TGTGCCAGCAGCCAGGCGGCAGGGTACTCTGGAAACACCATATATTTT
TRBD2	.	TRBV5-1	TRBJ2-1	CASSKSALLAGLYNPPIVF	TGCGCCAGCAGCAAGTCGGCCCTACTAGCGGGATTATACAACCCCCCAATAGTCTTC
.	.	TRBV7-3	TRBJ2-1	CASSLKGLGVYRVVDEQFF	TGTGCCAGCAGCTTAAAGGGTTTGGGTGTCTACAGGGTAGTTGATGAGCAGTTCTTC
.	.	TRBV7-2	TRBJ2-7	CASSLDTSGQYF	TGTGCCAGCAGCTTAGACACGTCGGGGCAGTACTTC
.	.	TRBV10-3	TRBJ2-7	CAISESTGRPSYF	TGTGCCATCAGTGAGTCGACAGGAAGGCCCTCGTACTTC
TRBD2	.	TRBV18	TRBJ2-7	CASSPDTSGSEQYF	TGTGCCAGCTCACCAGATACTAGCGGGAGCGAGCAGTACTTC
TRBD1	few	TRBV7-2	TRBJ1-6	CASSFRDRDSPLHF	TGTGCCAGCAGCTTCAGGGACAGGGATTCACCCCTCCACTTT
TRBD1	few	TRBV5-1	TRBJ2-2	CASSLPKTGPGELFF	TGCGCCAGCAGCTTACCAAAGACAGGGCCCGGGGAGCTGTTTTTT
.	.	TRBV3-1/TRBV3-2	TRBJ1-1	CASSPTYTANTEAFF	TGTGCCAGCAGCCCTACCTACACAGCGAACACTGAAGCTTTCTTT
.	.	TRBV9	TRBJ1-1	CASSVGSRPGSMNTEAFF	TGTGCCAGCAGCGTAGGGTCACGGCCAGGATCCATGAACACTGAAGCTTTCTTT
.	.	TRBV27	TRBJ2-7	CASSLDSSYEQYF	TGTGCCAGCAGTTTAGACAGTAGCTACGAGCAGTACTTC
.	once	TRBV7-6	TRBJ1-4	CASSLASFATNEKLFF	TGTGCCAGCAGCTTAGCCAGTTTTGCAACTAATGAAAAACTGTTTTTT
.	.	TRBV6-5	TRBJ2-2	CASRGAGGSGRELFF	TGTGCCAGCAGGGGGGCTGGCGGGAGTGGCAGGGAGCTGTTTTTT
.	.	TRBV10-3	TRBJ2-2	CAISESKGLSGYTGELFF	TGTGCCATCAGTGAGTCAAAGGGTTTAAGCGGGTACACCGGGGAGCTGTTTTTT
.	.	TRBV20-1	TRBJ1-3	CSASLGASGAIYF	TGCAGTGCTAGTCTTGGGGCCAGCGGGGCCATATATTTT
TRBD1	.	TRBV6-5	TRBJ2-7	CASKGGQGGSYEQYF	TGTGCCAGCAAGGGGGGACAGGGAGGGTCCTACGAGCAGTACTTC
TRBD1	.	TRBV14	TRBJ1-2	CASSQTRTGKANYGYTF	TGTGCCAGCAGCCAAACCAGGACAGGAAAAGCTAACTATGGCTACACCTTC
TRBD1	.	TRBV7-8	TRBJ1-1	CASSLYPIITGTGDTEAFF	TGTGCCAGCAGCCTTTACCCTATAATTACCGGGACAGGGGACACTGAAGCTTTCTTT
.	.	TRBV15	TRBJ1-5	CATSRDVSQPQHF	TGTGCCACCAGCAGAGATGTAAGCCAGCCCCAGCATTTT
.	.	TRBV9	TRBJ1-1	CASSVEGRVSWNTEAFF	TGTGCCAGCAGCGTAGAAGGCAGGGTCTCGTGGAACACTGAAGCTTTCTTT
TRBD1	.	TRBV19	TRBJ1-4	CASSIVGRGPSNEKLFF	TGTGCCAGTAGTATTGTAGGCAGGGGGCCGTCTAATGAAAAACTGTTTTTT
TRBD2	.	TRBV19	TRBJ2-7	CASGSSGRNLGEQYF	TGTGCCAGTGGATCTAGCGGGAGGAATTTAGGCGAGCAGTACTTC
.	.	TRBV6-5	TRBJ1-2	CASSYSDSYYGYTF	TGTGCCAGCAGTTACTCCGACAGCTACTATGGCTACACCTTC
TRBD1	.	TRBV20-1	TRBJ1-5	CSASGDRGQRQPQHF	TGCAGTGCTAGTGGGGACAGGGGGCAACGTCAGCCCCAGCATTTT
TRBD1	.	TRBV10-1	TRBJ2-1	CARRDRDENEQFF	TGCGCCAGACGGGACAGGGATGAAAATGAGCAGTTCTTC
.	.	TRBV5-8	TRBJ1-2	CASSLGRGYGYTF	TGTGCCAGCAGCTTGGGTAGGGGCTATGGCTACACCTTC
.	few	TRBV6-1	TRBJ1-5	CASSEQVRYQPQHF	TGTGCCAGCAGTGAACAGGTTAGGTATCAGCCCCAGCATTTT
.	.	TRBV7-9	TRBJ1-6	CASSLQGEGLHF	TGTGCCAGCAGCCTCCAAGGAGAAGGCCTCCACTTT
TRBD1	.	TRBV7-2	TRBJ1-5	CASTRTGGNQPQHF	TGTGCCAGCACCCGGACAGGGGGCAATCAGCCCCAGCATTTT
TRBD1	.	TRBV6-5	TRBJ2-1	CASSYGRRQGRREFF	TGTGCCAGCAGTTACGGACGCAGACAGGGGCGCCGGGAGTTCTTC
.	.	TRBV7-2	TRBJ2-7	CASSSGALGSYEQYF	TGTGCCAGCAGCTCAGGGGCATTGGGGAGTTACGAGCAGTACTTC
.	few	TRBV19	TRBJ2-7	CASSPGLYEQYF	TGTGCCAGTAGTCCGGGACTCTACGAGCAGTACTTC
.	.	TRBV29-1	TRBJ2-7	CSVQGSPYEQYF	TGCAGCGTTCAGGGATCTCCCTACGAGCAGTACTTC
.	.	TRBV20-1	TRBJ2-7	CSARSAYEQYF	TGCAGCGCCAGGTCAGCCTACGAGCAGTACTTC
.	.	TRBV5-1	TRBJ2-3	CASSLAGGSTDTQYF	TGCGCCAGCAGCTTGGCCGGAGGGAGCACAGATACGCAGTATTTT
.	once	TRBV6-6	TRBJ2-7	CASSYLYEQYF	TGTGCCAGCAGTTACCTCTACGAGCAGTACTTC
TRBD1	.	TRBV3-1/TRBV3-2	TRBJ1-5	CASSQDIRDRANQPQHF	TGTGCCAGCAGCCAAGATATTAGGGACAGGGCCAATCAGCCCCAGCATTTT
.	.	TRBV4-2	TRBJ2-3	CASRRGGFTDTQYF	TGTGCCAGCAGGCGGGGCGGATTCACAGATACGCAGTATTTT
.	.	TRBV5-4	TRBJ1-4	CASSLVGEKLFF	TGTGCCAGCAGTTTGGTGGGCGAAAAACTGTTTTTT